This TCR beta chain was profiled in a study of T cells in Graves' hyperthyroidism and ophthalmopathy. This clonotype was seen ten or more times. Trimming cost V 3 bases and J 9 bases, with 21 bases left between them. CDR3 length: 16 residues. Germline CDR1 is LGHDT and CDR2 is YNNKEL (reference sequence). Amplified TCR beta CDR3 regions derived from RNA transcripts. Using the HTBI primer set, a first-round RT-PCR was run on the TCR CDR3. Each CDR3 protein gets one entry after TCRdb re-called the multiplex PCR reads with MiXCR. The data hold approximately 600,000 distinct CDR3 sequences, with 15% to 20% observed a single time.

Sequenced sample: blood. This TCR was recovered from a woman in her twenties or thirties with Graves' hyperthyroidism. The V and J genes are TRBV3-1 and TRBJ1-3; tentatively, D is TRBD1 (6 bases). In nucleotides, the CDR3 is TGTGCCAGCAGCCAGAACAGGGATTCGTGGAGGGGCACCATATATTTT. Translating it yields CASSQNRDSWRGTIYF.